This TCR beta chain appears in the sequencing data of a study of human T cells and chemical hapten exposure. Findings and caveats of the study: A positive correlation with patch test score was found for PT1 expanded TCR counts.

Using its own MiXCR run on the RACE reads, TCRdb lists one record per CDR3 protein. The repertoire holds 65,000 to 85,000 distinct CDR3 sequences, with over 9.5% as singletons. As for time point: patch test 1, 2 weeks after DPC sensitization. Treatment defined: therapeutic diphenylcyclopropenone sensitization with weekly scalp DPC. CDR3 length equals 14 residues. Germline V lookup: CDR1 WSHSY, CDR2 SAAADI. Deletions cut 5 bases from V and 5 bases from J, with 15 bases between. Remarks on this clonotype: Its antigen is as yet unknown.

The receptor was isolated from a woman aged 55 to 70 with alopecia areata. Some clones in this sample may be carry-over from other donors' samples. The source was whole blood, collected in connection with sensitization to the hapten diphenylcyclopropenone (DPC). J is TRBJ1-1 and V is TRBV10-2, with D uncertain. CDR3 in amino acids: CASSSTPGGTEAFF. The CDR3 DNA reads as TGCGCCAGCAGTTCGACACCCGGAGGTACTGAAGCTTTCTTT.